This entry describes one TCR beta chain. The antigen remains undetermined. The data stem from a study of T-cell memory formation after mild COVID-19. General study results and limits: Pre-infection memory carried some responding clones, suggesting that cross-reactive memory joined.

TCRdb passed the 5' RACE reads through MiXCR, listing each CDR3 protein once. The top ten hold roughly a fifth of the sample, which has 350,000 to 500,000 distinct CDR3 sequences, roughly 18% seen once. The receptor was isolated from a man between 18 and 29 years old who had mild COVID-19 (a few samples of this study predate the infection). Cell type and time point are not known. Material for sequencing was PBMCs or a T cell subset sorted from them (not recorded which).

CDR3 loop: CSVAVFLALRSYEQYF. CDR3 coding DNA: TGCAGCGTTGCCGTGTTTCTGGCCCTAAGGTCCTACGAGCAGTACTTC. The rearrangement joins TRBV29-1 to TRBJ2-7; D unresolved. The CDR3 contains 16 residues. V was trimmed by 4 bases and J by 1 base, leaving 20 bases between them. Germline V gene lookup returns CDR1 SQVTM and CDR2 ANQGSEA.